The clone carrying this T cell receptor (beta chain) was counted a single time. This CDR3 spans 18 amino acids. The data were obtained in a study of cytotoxic CD8 clonotypes in ibrutinib-treated CLL. Only in-frame clones appear in the TCRdb table, and some are missing; sequencing was by immunoSEQ multiplex PCR. The sample contains about 130,000 clones, under 90% of which appear only once. The chain carries TRBV1 and TRBJ2-5; TRBD2 is the table's D call and was not checked against the DNA. TRBV1 is noted as a pseudogene. The specimen comprised PBMCs, sampled after 24 months of ibrutinib treatment. This sequence was found in a human donor with chronic lymphocytic leukemia. The CDR3 reads CTSSQPGLAGGRKETQYF. CDR3 in DNA: TGCACCAGCAGTCAGCCGGGACTAGCGGGGGGAAGGAAAGAGACCCAGTACTTC.